The 22 T cell receptor beta chains given below trace back to one sample, sequenced in a study of blood T cell repertoires in COVID-19. The assay was immunoSEQ multiplex PCR, and TCRdb's table has in-frame clones only and misses some. The data contain around 300,000 clones, around 87% of them singletons. The sequenced material came from peripheral blood. These receptors were collected from a man aged 50-59 years with active or convalescent COVID-19.

This clone was observed once. The chain recombines TRBV18 with TRBJ2-7; 9 bases are shared with TRBD2. Per the germline V gene, CDR1 is KGHSH and CDR2 is LQKENI. This CDR3 is 18 amino acids long. V dropped 8 bases and J dropped 6; count of bases not matched to a gene: 23. CDR3 loop: CASRRGAETTGLAGEQYF. For the CDR3, the DNA is TGTGCCAGCAGAAGAGGGGCCGAGACAACGGGACTAGCAGGCGAGCAGTACTTC.

As regards this clone: Other nucleotide sequences in the sample specify the same CDR3. V is TRBV3-1 (or the pseudogene TRBV3-2) and J is TRBJ2-5; TRBD2 aligns across 9 bases. V dropped 3 bases and J dropped 1; count of bases not matched to a gene: 3. This CDR3 comprises 15 residues. CDR1 and CDR2 from the germline V gene are LGHDT and YNNKEL (reference sequence). The CDR3 region has the DNA TGTGCCAGCAGCCAGCCTAGCGGGGTCCAAGAGACCCAGTACTTC. As protein: CASSQPSGVQETQYF.

This chain uses TRBV7-2 with TRBJ2-3; 9 bases are a match to TRBD2. Germline V CDR1 and CDR2: SGHTA, FQGNSA. V was clipped by 5 bases and J by 4 bases; unmatched bases: 10. The CDR3 totals 16 residues. CDR3 sequence reads: CASSKTRAGGPDTQYF. The CDR3 bases are TGTGCCAGCAGCAAAACCCGGGCGGGGGGGCCAGATACGCAGTATTTT.

This clone occurred once. V and J are TRBV19 and TRBJ1-4; 8 bases line up with TRBD1. CDR1 LNHDA and CDR2 SQIVND come from the germline V gene (reference sequence). The CDR3 covers 14 residues. V shed 5 bases, J shed 8 bases, and the junction held 7 bases outside the gene matches. CDR3 region: CASSPSTGGEKLFF. The CDR3 DNA follows: TGTGCCAGTAGTCCTTCCACAGGGGGAGAAAAACTGTTTTTT. Drawing the rest from reference TRBV19 and TRBJ1-4, the complete variable domain is DGGITQSPKYLFRKEGQNVTLSCEQNLNHDAMYWYRQDPGQGLRLIYYSQIVNDFQKGDIAEGYSVSREKKESFPLTVTSAQKNPTAFYLCASSPSTGGEKLFFGSGTQLSVL.

The chain is built from TRBV19 and TRBJ2-3; D is ambiguous. The V end was cut by 4 bases, the J end by 3 bases, with 8 bases between. The V gene's germline CDR1 is LNHDA and CDR2 SQIVND (reference sequence). The CDR3 spans 13 residues. The CDR3 loop is CASSRSVTDTQYF. CDR3 DNA: TGTGCCAGTAGTAGGAGCGTAACAGATACGCAGTATTTT.

The rearrangement links TRBV7-2 to TRBJ1-2; D is uncertain. This CDR3 has 12 residues. V was cut by 5 bases and J by 4 bases, with 8 bases left in between. Germline V gene data show CDR1 as SGHTA and CDR2 as FQGNSA. The CDR3 sequence is CASSQTAYGYTF. CDR3 DNA: TGTGCCAGCAGCCAGACTGCCTATGGCTACACCTTC.

This chain uses TRBV19 with TRBJ1-5; 7 nucleotides align to TRBD1. V lost 5 bases to trimming and J lost 0 bases; unmatched junction nucleotides: 7. The CDR3 is 16 amino acids. Germline V CDR1 and CDR2: LNHDA, SQIVND (reference sequence). The CDR3 loop is CASSSHGTDSNQPQHF. For the CDR3, the DNA is TGTGCCAGTAGTTCCCACGGGACAGATAGCAATCAGCCCCAGCATTTT. Full variable domain (rest looked up from reference TRBV19 and TRBJ1-5): DGGITQSPKYLFRKEGQNVTLSCEQNLNHDAMYWYRQDPGQGLRLIYYSQIVNDFQKGDIAEGYSVSREKKESFPLTVTSAQKNPTAFYLCASSSHGTDSNQPQHFGDGTRLSIL.

Note on this clone: Other DNA sequences in the same sample also yield this CDR3. The chain couples TRBV7-9 to TRBJ2-1; D is uncertain. Germline CDR1 reads SEHNR; CDR2 reads FQNEAQ (reference sequence). V was clipped by 1 base and J by 0 bases, with 7 bases between them. The CDR3 is 15 amino acids. The chain's CDR3 is CASSLVTGSYNEQFF. In nucleotides, the CDR3 is TGTGCCAGCAGCTTAGTTACTGGCTCCTACAATGAGCAGTTCTTC.

The V call is TRBV24-1, the J call TRBJ2-1, with 9 bases matching TRBD2. There are 16 residues in the CDR3. Germline V CDR1 and CDR2: KGHDR, SFDVKD. J gave up 10 bases and V 4 bases, and 13 bases lay outside the gene matches. The CDR3 here is CATSDLTSGQIEEQFF. The CDR3 DNA sequence: TGTGCCACCAGTGACCTTACTAGCGGGCAAATCGAGGAGCAGTTCTTC.

The rearrangement joins TRBV30 to TRBJ2-3; 10 positions agree with TRBD2. The junction had 17 bases not matched to a gene; V was cut back by 0 bases and J by 5 bases. CDR1 is GTSNPN, CDR2 SVGIG, per germline (reference sequence). The CDR3 loop spans 19 amino acids. CDR3 sequence (DNA): TGTGCCTGGAGTGTAAGCTGGGCTAGCGGGGGCCCCTCCAGAGATACGCAGTATTTT. Translated, it gives CAWSVSWASGGPSRDTQYF.

Only a few counts were recorded for this clone. This chain connects TRBV11-2 to TRBJ2-1; D not resolved. CDR3 length: 12 residues. Germline V gives CDR1 SGHAT, CDR2 FQNNGV. V dropped 1 base and J dropped 7 bases, with 5 bases sitting between them. Written as DNA, the CDR3 is TGTGCCAGCAGCTTAGTTCTTAATGAGCAGTTCTTC. This encodes CASSLVLNEQFF.

The V gene is TRBV7-9, the J gene TRBJ1-3; D unresolved. Trimming removed 1 base at V and 4 bases at J, with 5 bases between. CDR1 SEHNR and CDR2 FQNEAQ come from the germline V gene (reference sequence). This CDR3 has 13 amino acids. As DNA, the CDR3 is TGTGCCAGCAGCTTAGTCCAAGGAAACACCATATATTTT. It codes for CASSLVQGNTIYF.

CDR3 coding DNA: TGTGCCACCAGCAGAGTACCGGGACAGCCTAGAGAAGAGACCCAGTACTTC. This gives the protein CATSRVPGQPREETQYF. The chain links TRBV15 to TRBJ2-5, with 7 bases identical to TRBD1. J gave up 3 bases and V 1 base, and 11 bases lay outside the gene matches. Germline CDR1 LNHNV, CDR2 YYDKDF (reference sequence). There are 17 residues in the CDR3.

J is TRBJ1-3 and V is TRBV5-1, with a tentative D call TRBD1 (6 bases). The CDR3 is 14 amino acids. The germline CDR1 and CDR2 sequences are SGHRS and YFSETQ. Trimming took off 6 bases at V and 2 bases at J, with 12 bases between the two ends. The CDR3 spells CASTKGGAGNTIYF. The CDR3 region has the DNA TGCGCCAGCACCAAAGGGGGGGCTGGAAACACCATATATTTT.

As regards this clone: This may be a read error: a much more frequent sequence differs by one nucleotide. V is TRBV6-1 and J is TRBJ2-2, with TRBD1 identical over 10 bases. The germline V gene encodes CDR1 MNHNS and CDR2 SASEGT. This CDR3 is built from 17 residues. V shed 4 bases and J 5 bases; nucleotides not matched to a gene: 10. In nucleotides, the CDR3 is TGTGCCAGCAGTGGACAGGGGGCGGCGGGGAGGACCGGGGAGCTGTTTTTT. This sequence encodes CASSGQGAAGRTGELFF.

The V gene is TRBV28, the J gene TRBJ1-4; D is unclear. Trimming shortened V by 2 bases and J by 4 bases, and 11 bases separated the two germline ends. CDR3 length: 15 residues. Germline-derived CDR1 and CDR2 are MDHEN and SYDVKM. This chain's CDR3 is CASSLPGGINEKLFF. CDR3 nucleotides: TGTGCCAGCAGTTTACCAGGTGGAATTAATGAAAAACTGTTTTTT.

The chain uses TRBV2 and TRBJ1-2; 8 positions agree with TRBD1. Looked up from germline, CDR1 is SNHLY and CDR2 is FYNNEI. The CDR3 is 15 amino acids. The ends lost 5 bases at V and 7 bases at J; junction bases unmatched: 12. Here the CDR3 DNA reads TGTGCCAGCAGTCCGGGACAGGCGTTTGGCGTTGGCTACACCTTC. This encodes CASSPGQAFGVGYTF.

This rearrangement joins TRBV4-1 to TRBJ1-4; 7 bases are shared with TRBD1. The junction had 10 bases not matched to a gene; V was cut back by 4 bases and J by 8 bases. The CDR3 loop spans 15 amino acids. The V gene's germline CDR1 is MGHRA and CDR2 YSYEKL. The CDR3 DNA is TGCGCCAGCAGCCTGACGACAGGGCAGGGGGAAAAACTGTTTTTT. Translating gives CASSLTTGQGEKLFF.

The gene calls are TRBV5-4 and TRBJ2-3, with 8 bases aligning to TRBD1. The CDR3 runs to 15 residues. The germline V gene encodes CDR1 SGHNT and CDR2 YYREEE (reference sequence). The V and J ends lost 1 base and 3 bases, in that order; junction bases with no gene match: 4. DNA for the CDR3: TGTGCCAGCAGCTTGTCGCAGGGGGCTACAGATACGCAGTATTTT. Amino acids: CASSLSQGATDTQYF.

The CDR3 spells CASNRGGAGGNSPLHF. The CDR3 coding sequence is TGTGCCAGCAACAGGGGGGGGGCCGGAGGGAATTCACCCCTCCACTTT. The rearrangement joins TRBV28 to TRBJ1-6; 8 bases match TRBD1. The V segment lost 7 bases and the J segment 7 bases; nucleotides outside the gene matches: 12. The CDR3 covers 16 residues. Germline CDR1 reads MDHEN; CDR2 reads SYDVKM.

This chain links TRBV28 with TRBJ1-4; 11 positions match TRBD1. J lost 7 bases, V lost 5 bases, and 3 bases had no gene match. CDR1 is MDHEN and CDR2 is SYDVKM in the germline V gene. CDR3 length: 14 amino acids. Here the CDR3 reads CASSGQGAGEKLFF. CDR3 coding DNA: TGTGCCAGCAGTGGACAGGGGGCGGGTGAAAAACTGTTTTTT.

This chain links TRBV18 with TRBJ2-7, with D possibly TRBD1 on 6 matching bases. Germline V lookup: CDR1 KGHSH, CDR2 LQKENI. The CDR3 consists of 15 residues. The germline V and J ends were trimmed by 3 bases and 3 bases, with 15 bases remaining between them. The CDR3 DNA follows: TGTGCCAGCTCACCTGGGTACAGGGTAAGCTACGAGCAGTACTTC. It codes for CASSPGYRVSYEQYF.